Following are 2 T cell receptor beta chains from one sample sequenced in a study of metastatic and nonmetastatic thyroid tumors (dated by TCRdb to 2018 to 2020). The library was produced with PCR. Sequencing was carried out with an Illumina HiSeq 4000. TCRdb trimmed the raw reads at Q25, called clones with MiXCR and kept productive beta chains. The sample profile shows around 20,000 clones; around a quarter of them were found once. Roughly a tenth of the sample is taken by the ten largest. No patient had received any treatment before thyroid surgery. The source material was tumor tissue. The origin of the receptors is a female donor with papillary thyroid cancer or a benign thyroid nodule (not recorded which). Some clones in this sample may be carry-over from other donors' samples.

This clone was picked up a small number of times. This rearrangement joins TRBV6-1 to TRBJ2-7, with a tentative D call TRBD2 (5 bases). The germline V gene encodes CDR1 MNHNS and CDR2 SASEGT. The V and J ends lost 6 bases and 2 bases respectively, with 8 bases between them. This CDR3 has 12 residues. CDR3 bases: TGTGCCAGCAGAACCGGGACCTACGAGCAGTACTTC. Translation: CASRTGTYEQYF.

Points on this clone: One end of the junction fails to match germline, which may point to a read error. The chain links TRBV6-1 to TRBJ2-2; 10 bases map to TRBD2. Germline V gene sequence: CDR1 MNHNS, CDR2 SASEGT. This CDR3 is 17 amino acids long. For the CDR3, the DNA is TGTGCCAGCAGTGCAATAGCGGGAGGAGGGAACACCGGGGAGCTGATTTTT. Amino acid sequence: CASSAIAGGGNTGELIF.